This T cell receptor (beta chain) was captured by sequencing in a study of CD8 T cells in acute hepatitis C reinfection (dated by TCRdb to about 2021). Background on the whole study: Both during acute infection and after viral clearance, the study profiled the TCRbeta repertoire of CD8+ T cells that were specific for the HCV NS3-1073 epitope. A handful of spontaneous resolvers contributed paired acute and follow-up samples.

The FACS-sorted cells had their genomic DNA extracted, and the commercial immunoSEQ service was used to sequence the TCRbeta chains. As for the original processing: The repertoire data were analyzed using ImmunoSEQ Analyzer software v3.0 and R v3.5.1. Only productive rearrangements were analyzed, because any sequences with stop codons or out-of-frame rearrangements were filtered out. The sequencing provider supplied the metrics for Simpson diversity, Shannon entropy, CDR3 length and nucleotide addition. Clonotypes were categorized by frequency as dominant, sub-dominant, low or lowest abundance, and clonotypes below 0.1% were excluded from most analyses. A CDR3 amino acid clonotype was called public when found in at least two subjects at a cumulative frequency of at least 0.5%. The table was pulled from immuneACCESS by TCRdb, which kept in-frame rearrangements only. Such tables lose some clones; where checked, under half of the loss comes from unresolved V genes, and the rest has no known cause. The D gene and trimming were derived from the DNA, and the V and J assignments and clone size from that table. Counted in this sample were approximately 40,000 clones; 80% to 90% of them appeared once. The ten most abundant clones make up roughly 9.7% of the sample.

Regarding this clone: Its antigen is still unknown. Base qualities are not recorded, but no much larger clone differs from it by a single base.

The meaning of the sample's time point label: naive CD8 control sorted from an acute-time-point sample. Enrolled in the Montreal Hepatitis C Cohort (HEPCO) in Canada, the donors were people who inject drugs, and these donors were followed every 3 months. Acute primary HCV infection was defined as a positive HCV RNA or antibody test that came after a negative test within the prior 24 weeks. Surface staining used CD3, CD8 and CD45RO antibodies, with an aqua fixable dye to exclude dead cells. The cohort comprised 7 or 8 spontaneous resolvers, defined by HCV RNA clearance within 24 weeks. Negative selection by means of the MACS CD8+ T cell Isolation Kit yielded CD8+ T cells from peripheral blood mononuclear cells recovered from cryopreservation by thawing. Cells were sorted on a BD FACSAria II cell sorter. Study-wide conclusions, independent of this receptor: CDR3 sequences shared with other epitopes were rarely observed, and exact matching may have been limited by differing sequencing approaches. About a dozen public clonotypes were found regardless of outcome; one public clonotype used V04-02/J02-02. Chronically infected subjects had no follow-up repertoires because NS3-1073 specific cells were too rare to sort. Diversity in the NS3-1073 specific repertoires was high, and no significant differences in diversity emerged among acute resolver, follow-up resolver and acute chronic samples. Only the TCRbeta chain was sequenced in bulk, so alphabeta pairing of public clonotypes could not be determined.

The TCR was taken from a young woman who spontaneously cleared hepatitis C infection. The specimen sequenced was naive CD8+ T cells from PBMCs. Per the publication, the cell subset or site label means: sorted total naive CD45RO-negative CD8+ T cells.

The DNA sequence is as follows: TGTGCCTGTCCGGGGCCAGACAGGGCCCAAGAGACCCAGTACTTC. It codes for CACPGPDRAQETQYF. The V gene is TRBV30 and the J gene is TRBJ2-5, with 7 middle bases fitting TRBD1. The junction shows trimming of 6 bases on V and 1 base on J, and the gene matches do not reach 11 bases of it. The germline V gene (reference sequence) provides CDR1 GTSNPN and CDR2 SVGIG. The CDR3 numbers 15 residues from cysteine through phenylalanine. This entry keeps only the CDR3 DNA: 45 bases, framed from base 1.